This TCR beta chain comes out of a study of T-cell reconstitution after alpha-beta-depleted transplantation in children. General study results and limits: Several hundred expanded graft clones reportedly were the source of alpha-beta T cells about two months after transplant.

Preparation of the TCRbeta library used unique molecular identifiers. TCRdb independently ran MiXCR on the PCR reads; one entry per CDR3 protein. In the table there are about 70,000 distinct CDR3 sequences, about a tenth of which are singletons. Ten or more counts support this clonotype. Its specificity is not known. This CDR3 comprises 16 residues. Germline values: CDR1 DFQATT, CDR2 SNEGSKA (reference sequence). With 4 bases clipped from V and 3 bases from J, the junction kept 10 bases outside the gene matches. The sequences come from PBMCs, collected before TCRalphabeta/CD19-depleted stem cell transplant. The receptor was derived from a boy younger than 18 with acute myeloid leukemia, due to receive a stem cell transplant. The chain carries TRBV20-1 and TRBJ1-5, with 9 bases identical to TRBD1. CDR3 DNA sequence: TGCAGTGCTACCTCTCCGGGACAGGGTTTCAATCAGCCCCAGCATTTT. It encodes CSATSPGQGFNQPQHF.